A single T cell receptor beta chain is shown here with its context. The source of the sample is a study of graft-versus-host responses after intestinal transplantation. The data were produced by immunoSEQ multiplex PCR, yet TCRdb's version contains in-frame clones alone and is incomplete. The sample has 20,000 to 25,000 clones, almost 40% seen once. Trimming left V 4 bases short and J 0 bases short, with 19 bases between. Germline lookup yields CDR1 MGHRA and CDR2 YSYEKL. The CDR3 runs to 18 residues. This specimen was alloreactive CD4+ T cells from a mixed lymphocyte reaction culture, taken before intestinal transplant. The sample's subset: CFSE-low proliferating T cells sorted from approximately 6-day pre-transplant mixed lymphocyte reaction (GvH or HvG direction). The source of this sequence is a human patient who received an intestinal transplant. The rearrangement uses TRBV4-1 and TRBJ1-3; D is perhaps TRBD1 (6 bases). The CDR3 coding sequence is TGCGCCAGCAGCCGAGCACCCGGGGGGCTAAGCTCTGGAAACACCATATATTTT. This translates into CASSRAPGGLSSGNTIYF.